This T cell receptor beta chain stems from a study of CD8 T cells in Susac syndrome. The CDR3 runs to 16 residues. The V gene lost 6 bases and the J gene lost 3 bases, with 19 bases spanning the gap. Random-hexamer reverse transcription was applied to roughly 0.5 to 1 ug RNA. Each CDR3 protein gets one entry after TCRdb re-called the immunoSEQ multiplex PCR reads with MiXCR. There are around 280,000 distinct CDR3 sequences in the sample; 90% to 95% occur only once, and roughly 0.059% lies in the top ten. Sequencing input: CD4+ T cells from PBMCs. This clonotype was obtained from a human donor with multiple sclerosis. The J gene is TRBJ2-3, the V gene TRBV12-3 or TRBV12-4; D is uncertain. This CDR3 reads CASSRLRTLVTDTQYF. Written as DNA, the CDR3 is TGTGCCAGCAGCCGACTCAGGACCTTAGTGACAGATACGCAGTATTTT.